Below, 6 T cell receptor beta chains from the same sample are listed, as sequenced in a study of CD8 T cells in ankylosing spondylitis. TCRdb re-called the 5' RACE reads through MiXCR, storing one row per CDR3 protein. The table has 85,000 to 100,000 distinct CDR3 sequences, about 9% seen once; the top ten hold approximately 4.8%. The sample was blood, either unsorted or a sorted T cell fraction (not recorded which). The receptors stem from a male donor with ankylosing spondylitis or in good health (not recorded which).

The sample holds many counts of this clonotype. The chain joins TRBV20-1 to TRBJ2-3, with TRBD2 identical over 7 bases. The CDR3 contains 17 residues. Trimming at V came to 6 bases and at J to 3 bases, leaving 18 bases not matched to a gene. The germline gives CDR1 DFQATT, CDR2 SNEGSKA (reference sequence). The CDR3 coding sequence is TGCAGTGCGAACCTCGGCCTGGGGGGGTTCGGGACAGATACGCAGTATTTT. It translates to CSANLGLGGFGTDTQYF.

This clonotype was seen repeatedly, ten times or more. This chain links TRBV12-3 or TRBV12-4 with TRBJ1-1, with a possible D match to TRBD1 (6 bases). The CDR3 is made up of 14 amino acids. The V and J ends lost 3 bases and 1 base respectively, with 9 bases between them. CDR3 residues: CASSFRGSNTEAFF. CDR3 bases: TGTGCCAGCAGTTTCAGGGGCTCGAACACTGAAGCTTTCTTT.

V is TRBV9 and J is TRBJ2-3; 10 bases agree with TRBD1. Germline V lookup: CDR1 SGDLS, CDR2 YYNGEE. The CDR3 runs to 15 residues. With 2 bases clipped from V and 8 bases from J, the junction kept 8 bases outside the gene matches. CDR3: CASSVGGQGIGTQYF. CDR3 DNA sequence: TGTGCCAGCAGCGTTGGGGGACAGGGGATCGGTACGCAGTATTTT.

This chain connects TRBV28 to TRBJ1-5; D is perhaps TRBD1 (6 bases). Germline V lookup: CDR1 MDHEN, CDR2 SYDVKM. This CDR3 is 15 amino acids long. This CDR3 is CGGSYSRGSNQPQHF. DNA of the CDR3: TGTGGCGGCAGTTATTCCAGGGGAAGCAATCAGCCCCAGCATTTT.

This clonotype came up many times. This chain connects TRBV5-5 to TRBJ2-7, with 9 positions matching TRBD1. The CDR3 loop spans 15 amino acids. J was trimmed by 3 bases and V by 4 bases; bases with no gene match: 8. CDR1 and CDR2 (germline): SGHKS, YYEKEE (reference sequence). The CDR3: CASSRTGEIIYEQYF. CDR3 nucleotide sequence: TGTGCCAGCAGCCGGACAGGGGAAATAATCTACGAGCAGTACTTC.

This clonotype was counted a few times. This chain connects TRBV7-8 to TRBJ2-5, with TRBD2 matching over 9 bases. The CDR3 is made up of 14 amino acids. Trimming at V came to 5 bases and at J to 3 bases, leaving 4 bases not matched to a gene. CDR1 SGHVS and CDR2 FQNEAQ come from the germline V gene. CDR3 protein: CASSPRLAEETQYF. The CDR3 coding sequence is TGTGCCAGCAGCCCTCGACTAGCGGAAGAGACCCAGTACTTC.